A single sample is the source of the 14 T cell receptor beta chains below, sequenced in a study of blood T cells in healthy people across ages. Alongside a J-beta primer mix, a sample-barcoded 5' primer served in a second PCR lasting roughly 7 to 11 cycles. TCRdb processed the 5' RACE reads anew with MiXCR; each CDR3 protein has one entry. The sample lists under 2 million distinct CDR3 sequences, roughly 32% occurring once. The sequencing sample was made of blood. The receptors stem from a woman in her 30s in good health.

This clonotype has just a few counts. The chain links TRBV4-1 to TRBJ2-3, with TRBD2 as a possible D gene (5 bases). Germline CDR1 is MGHRA and CDR2 is YSYEKL. V was pared by 0 bases and J by 1 base, with 17 bases between. The CDR3 loop spans 18 amino acids. Here the CDR3 DNA reads TGCGCCAGCAGCCAAGATGGATCCCTGGGTAGCGGCACAGATACGCAGTATTTT. It encodes CASSQDGSLGSGTDTQYF.

The chain has TRBV7-9 and TRBJ1-1; D remains unclear. Trimming took off 5 bases at V and 10 bases at J, with 20 bases between the two ends. CDR1 SEHNR and CDR2 FQNEAQ come from the germline V gene (reference sequence). CDR3 size: 14 residues. CDR3 nucleotides: TGTGCCAGCAGCACTCCCCGGGGTCTCAGCTTAGCTTTCTTT. This sequence encodes CASSTPRGLSLAFF.

As regards this clonotype: At one end, the junction sequence differs from germline, possibly due to a read error. The gene calls are TRBV7-8 and TRBJ1-5, with TRBD1 matching 9 bases. The CDR3 has 16 residues. From germline, CDR1 is SGHVS and CDR2 FQNEAQ. In nucleotides, the CDR3 is TGTGCCAGCAGCATAGGGACAGGGAGTAGCTATCAGCCCCAGCATTTT. It translates to CASSIGTGSSYQPQHF.

This clonotype was counted between two and nine times. The rearrangement links TRBV9 to TRBJ2-1; 10 bases line up with TRBD1. After removal of 0 bases from V and 10 bases from J, the junction contained 7 bases not matched to a gene. This CDR3 region has 15 residues. Germline V gene lookup returns CDR1 SGDLS and CDR2 YYNGEE. In nucleotides, the CDR3 is TGTGCCAGCAGCGTAGGGGACAGGGGATCTAGGGAGCAGTTCTTC. It specifies CASSVGDRGSREQFF.

The chain is built from TRBV10-3 and TRBJ2-3; 7 bases fit TRBD2. CDR3 length: 16 amino acids. J gave up 0 bases and V 3 bases, and 6 bases lay outside the gene matches. Per the germline V gene, CDR1 is ENHRY and CDR2 is SYGVKD. The CDR3, as DNA: TGTGCCATCAGTGACGGCCGGGGGGACAGCACAGATACGCAGTATTTT. This sequence encodes CAISDGRGDSTDTQYF.

CDR3 residues: CASSHPGQGDIGTDTQYF. CDR3 bases: TGCGCCAGCAGCCACCCGGGACAGGGAGATATTGGCACAGATACGCAGTATTTT. The rearrangement links TRBV4-1 to TRBJ2-3; 9 positions match TRBD1. From germline, CDR1 is MGHRA and CDR2 YSYEKL. The CDR3 runs 18 residues. The ends lost 3 bases at V and 1 base at J; junction bases unmatched: 11.

The chain combines TRBV3-1 with TRBJ2-1; D not resolved. The CDR3 is 15 amino acids. The germline V gene has CDR1 LGHDT and CDR2 YNNKEL (reference sequence). V dropped 1 base and J dropped 9 bases, with 16 bases sitting between them. CDR3 sequence: CASSQAWTDPREQFF. The DNA for the CDR3 is TGTGCCAGCAGCCAAGCATGGACGGACCCACGTGAGCAGTTCTTC.

V usage is TRBV28 and J usage is TRBJ2-5; perhaps TRBD1 as D (6 bases). Trimming removed 0 bases from V and 1 base from J, with 12 bases in between. Germline V gene sequence: CDR1 MDHEN, CDR2 SYDVKM. This CDR3 has 16 residues. CDR3 in DNA: TGTGCCAGCAGTTTATGGAAGGACAGATCCCAAGAGACCCAGTACTTC. Its protein product is CASSLWKDRSQETQYF. The full variable domain, completed using reference TRBV28 and TRBJ2-5, is DVKVTQSSRYLVKRTGEKVFLECVQDMDHENMFWYRQDPGLGLRLIYFSYDVKMKEKGDIPEGYSVSREKKERFSLILESASTNQTSMYLCASSLWKDRSQETQYFGPGTRLLVL.

Of note for this clonotype: A much larger clone lies a single base off, so this may be a read error. The chain is built from TRBV5-5 and TRBJ1-2, with 8 bases lining up with TRBD1. CDR1 and CDR2 (germline): SGHKS, YYEKEE (reference sequence). The ends lost 4 bases at V and 4 bases at J; junction bases unmatched: 9. This CDR3 spans 15 amino acids. CDR3 nucleotides: TGTGCCAGCAGCGCCTTTCCTGGACAGGGCTATGGCTACACCTTC. This encodes CASSAFPGQGYGYTF.

The chain combines TRBV7-6 with TRBJ1-3; D unresolved. Trimming pared 9 bases from V and 0 bases from J, leaving 3 bases between. The germline V gene encodes CDR1 SGHVS and CDR2 FNYEAQ. This CDR3 has 11 residues. CDR3 nucleotides: TGTGCCAGGTGCTCTGGAAACACCATATATTTT. This translates into CARCSGNTIYF.

This clonotype was counted at least ten times. The V call is TRBV4-1, the J call TRBJ1-4, with a possible D match to TRBD1 (5 bases). This CDR3 has 14 amino acids. Germline loops: CDR1 MGHRA, CDR2 YSYEKL. The germline V and J ends were trimmed by 0 bases and 6 bases, with 8 bases remaining between them. CDR3 bases: TGCGCCAGCAGCCAAGAGGGGGGGTATGAAAAACTGTTTTTT. It translates to CASSQEGGYEKLFF.

The chain links TRBV11-1 to TRBJ1-1; D possibly corresponds to TRBD1 (5 bases). This CDR3 has 14 amino acids. Trimming left V 7 bases short and J 3 bases short, with 15 bases between. The germline gives CDR1 SGHAT, CDR2 FQDESV (reference sequence). The DNA of the CDR3 is TGTGCCAGCACCCCGTGGAGGGGTGACACTGAAGCTTTCTTT. This translates into CASTPWRGDTEAFF.

This clonotype appeared a few times. This chain links TRBV3-1 with TRBJ2-1; 7 bases line up with TRBD2. Germline lookup yields CDR1 LGHDT and CDR2 YNNKEL (reference sequence). The ends lost 2 bases at V and 5 bases at J; junction bases unmatched: 3. The CDR3 has 14 residues. CDR3 in DNA: TGTGCCAGCAGCCAACCACTAGCGAACAATGAGCAGTTCTTC. It encodes CASSQPLANNEQFF.

The chain is built from TRBV27 and TRBJ2-1; D remains unclear. The CDR3 runs 13 residues. V was clipped by 0 bases and J by 12 bases, with 12 bases between them. Germline-derived CDR1 and CDR2 are MNHEY and SMNVEV (reference sequence). The CDR3 reads CASSLSASSGQFF. For the CDR3, the DNA is TGTGCCAGCAGTTTATCGGCCAGTTCGGGGCAGTTCTTC.